This T cell receptor (beta chain) emerged from a study of shared clonotypes between healthy human individuals. Positive CCR7 selection of CD45RO-negative cells yielded the naive CD8 cells, and terminally differentiated effector memory CD45RA+ cells were excluded. The CDR3 spans 17 residues. Trimming removed 3 bases from V and 3 bases from J; junction bases left unmatched: 13. Germline loops: CDR1 SGHVS, CDR2 FNYEAQ. The data were produced by immunoSEQ multiplex PCR, yet TCRdb's version contains in-frame clones alone and is incomplete. The data contain roughly 890,000 clones, around 92% of them singletons. Study-level results: The rarefaction results pointed to incomplete sorted-subset sequencing despite large depth. Clonotypes that were shared across a handful of donors made up approximately 5.1% of naive CD4 clonotypes.

This clone was recorded once. Its antigen remains unknown. J is TRBJ2-5 and V is TRBV7-6; 7 nucleotides align to TRBD1. Sequences were obtained from naive CD8+ T cells sorted from blood. The clonotype comes from a young man in good health. DNA of the CDR3: TGTGCCAGCAGCTTTACACCGGGACAGCAAACGAAAGAGACCCAGTACTTC. Translation: CASSFTPGQQTKETQYF.